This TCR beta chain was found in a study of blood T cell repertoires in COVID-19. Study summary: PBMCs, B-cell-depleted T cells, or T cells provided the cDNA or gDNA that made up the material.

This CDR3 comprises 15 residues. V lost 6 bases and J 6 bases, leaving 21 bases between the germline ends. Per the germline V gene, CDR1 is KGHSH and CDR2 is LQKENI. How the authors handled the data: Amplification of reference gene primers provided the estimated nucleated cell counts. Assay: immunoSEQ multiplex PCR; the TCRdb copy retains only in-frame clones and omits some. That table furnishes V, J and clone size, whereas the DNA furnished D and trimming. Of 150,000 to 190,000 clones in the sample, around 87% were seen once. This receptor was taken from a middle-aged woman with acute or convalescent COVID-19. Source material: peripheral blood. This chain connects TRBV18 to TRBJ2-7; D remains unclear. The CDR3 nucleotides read TGTGCCAGCTCGTACTCCCTTCCGAATTATGGCGAGCAGTACTTC. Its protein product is CASSYSLPNYGEQYF.